These 29 T cell receptor beta chains came from one sample sequenced in a study of cytomegalovirus exposure and HLA in healthy donors. Vbeta (60) and Jbeta (13) primers were used in the PCR. Data came from immunoSEQ multiplex PCR; TCRdb stores just in-frame clones and leaves some out. Counted here are approximately 160,000 clones, approximately 71% occurring once; the ten biggest clones make up just under 4.5%. The sequenced sample consisted of PBMCs. The receptors come from a young woman in good health and CMV-seropositive.

The V and J genes are TRBV28 and TRBJ2-7, with 9 bases matching TRBD2. From germline, CDR1 is MDHEN and CDR2 SYDVKM. V dropped 6 bases and J dropped 3; count of bases not matched to a gene: 6. The CDR3 contains 14 residues. This CDR3 reads CASRISGSLYEQYF. Written as DNA, the CDR3 is TGTGCCAGCAGGATTAGCGGGAGTCTCTACGAGCAGTACTTC.

This clone was recorded once. The V call is TRBV12-5, the J call TRBJ1-5, with 9 bases identical to TRBD1. This CDR3 region has 17 residues. CDR1 and CDR2 (germline): LGHNT, FRNRAP. V lost 3 bases and J lost 4; bases outside the gene matches: 10. CDR3 sequence reads: CASGFAADRGRNQPQHF. As DNA, the CDR3 is TGTGCTAGTGGTTTCGCCGCGGACAGGGGCCGAAATCAGCCCCAGCATTTT. Full variable domain (missing parts from reference TRBV12-5 and TRBJ1-5): DARVTQTPRHKVTEMGQEVTMRCQPILGHNTVFWYRQTMMQGLELLAYFRNRAPLDDSGMPKDRFSAEMPDATLATLKIQPSEPRDSAVYFCASGFAADRGRNQPQHFGDGTRLSIL.

This clone was observed a single time. V gene TRBV27 combines with J gene TRBJ2-3; D gene ambiguous. Per the germline V gene, CDR1 is MNHEY and CDR2 is SMNVEV (reference sequence). V was trimmed by 7 bases and J by 0 bases, leaving 14 bases between them. The CDR3 runs to 15 residues. The chain's CDR3 is CASNLDGTSTDTQYF. The CDR3 DNA follows: TGTGCCAGCAATCTAGACGGCACTAGCACAGATACGCAGTATTTT.

This clone has a handful of counts. The genes are TRBV5-6 and TRBJ2-7; TRBD1 matches 7 bases. Germline lookup yields CDR1 SGHDT and CDR2 YYEEEE. The CDR3 length is 14 residues. V shed 5 bases and J 4 bases; nucleotides not matched to a gene: 9. DNA for the CDR3: TGTGCCAGCAGACGGACAGGACAGCCATACGAGCAGTACTTC. Amino acid sequence: CASRRTGQPYEQYF.

The CDR3 sequence: CASSAGLGAFF. The DNA for the CDR3 is TGTGCCAGCAGTGCAGGGCTCGGGGCTTTCTTT. The rearrangement joins TRBV25-1 to TRBJ1-1; TRBD1 is a possible D gene (5 bases). This CDR3 contains 11 residues. V gave up 4 bases and J gave up 11 bases, with 11 bases separating them. Germline CDR1 MGHDK, CDR2 SYGVNS.

This chain uses TRBV6-4 with TRBJ1-5; D remains ambiguous. CDR1 and CDR2 from the germline V gene are MRHNA and SNTAGT. V was cut by 3 bases and J by 6 bases, with 12 bases left in between. This CDR3 contains 14 residues. CDR3 DNA sequence: TGTGCCAGCAGTGAAGGTGGCGGTGGTCAGCCCCAGCATTTT. Protein: CASSEGGGGQPQHF.

The CDR3 here is CASSTSGEAWNEQFF. The CDR3 nucleotides read TGTGCCAGCAGTACTAGCGGAGAAGCTTGGAATGAGCAGTTCTTC. This rearrangement joins TRBV6-5 to TRBJ2-1, with 8 bases lining up with TRBD2. Germline V gene lookup returns CDR1 MNHEY and CDR2 SVGAGI. This CDR3 contains 15 residues. V was pared by 5 bases and J by 7 bases, with 10 bases of the junction left unmatched.

This clone has only one observation. The CDR3 reads CATLFPGTDTQYF. The CDR3 DNA is TGTGCCACCCTATTTCCTGGCACAGATACGCAGTATTTT. The chain is built from TRBV10-3 and TRBJ2-3; no clear D gene. This CDR3 spans 13 amino acids. The V and J ends lost 10 bases and 1 base respectively, with 12 bases between them. CDR1 and CDR2 (germline): ENHRY, SYGVKD.

DNA for the CDR3: TGTGCCAGCAGCTCACAGGGGGCCATGAACACTGAAGCTTTCTTT. Residues: CASSSQGAMNTEAFF. The chain is built from TRBV5-4 and TRBJ1-1; 9 nucleotides line up with TRBD1. With 3 bases clipped from V and 0 bases from J, the junction kept 3 bases outside the gene matches. This CDR3 has 15 residues. Germline lookup yields CDR1 SGHNT and CDR2 YYREEE (reference sequence).

In regard to this clone: The sample holds other DNA sequences that translate to the same CDR3. The rearrangement uses TRBV18 and TRBJ1-6; 8 bases are a match to TRBD1. The CDR3 extends over 14 amino acids. The germline gives CDR1 KGHSH, CDR2 LQKENI. Trimming removed 6 bases from V and 13 bases from J; junction bases left unmatched: 11. This CDR3 reads CASSPGTGGSPLHF. The CDR3, as DNA: TGTGCCAGCTCCCCCGGGACAGGCGGTTCCCCCCTCCACTTT.

The chain employs TRBV5-6 and TRBJ1-6; D gene ambiguous. CDR3 size: 15 residues. Trimming removed 9 bases from V and 10 bases from J, with 23 bases in between. CDR1 is SGHDT, CDR2 YYEEEE, per germline. CDR3 region: CATQSGRALWSPLHF. CDR3 DNA sequence: TGTGCCACCCAAAGTGGGCGGGCGCTTTGGTCACCCCTCCACTTT.

J is TRBJ1-1 and V is TRBV9; D unclear. From germline, CDR1 is SGDLS and CDR2 YYNGEE. Trimming left V 0 bases short and J 4 bases short, with 25 bases between. The CDR3 has 19 amino acids. In nucleotides, the CDR3 is TGTGCCAGCAGCGTAGCGGTGAGTGACGAAGGAGGGTCCCGCACTGAAGCTTTCTTT. Translation gives CASSVAVSDEGGSRTEAFF.

The V gene is TRBV10-3, the J gene TRBJ2-5; D is unclear. The CDR3 loop spans 15 amino acids. The V gene lost 3 bases and the J gene lost 1 base, with 12 bases spanning the gap. Germline V gene lookup returns CDR1 ENHRY and CDR2 SYGVKD. CDR3 sequence: CAISDSRLSQETQYF. CDR3 sequence (DNA): TGTGCCATCAGTGACTCGAGACTGTCCCAAGAGACCCAGTACTTC.

The chain is built from TRBV30 and TRBJ2-1; TRBD2 matches 7 bases. The CDR3 spans 12 residues. V dropped 4 bases and J dropped 7; count of bases not matched to a gene: 4. CDR1 is GTSNPN and CDR2 is SVGIG in the germline V gene (reference sequence). CDR3 protein: CAWKGGSNEQFF. The CDR3 DNA reads TGTGCCTGGAAGGGAGGGAGTAATGAGCAGTTCTTC.

A few counts support this clone. V usage is TRBV4-1 and J usage is TRBJ2-7; 9 bases match TRBD1. The CDR3 is 15 residues long. With 1 base clipped from V and 5 bases from J, the junction kept 6 bases outside the gene matches. Germline V gene data show CDR1 as MGHRA and CDR2 as YSYEKL. This CDR3 reads CASSQAGTGSNEQYF. CDR3 DNA: TGCGCCAGCAGCCAAGCCGGGACAGGGAGTAACGAGCAGTACTTC.

The V gene is TRBV10-3, the J gene TRBJ2-1; 9 nucleotides line up with TRBD1. The CDR3 has 14 amino acids. Unmatched junction bases numbered 9, after V lost 0 bases and J lost 15 bases. CDR1 ENHRY and CDR2 SYGVKD come from the germline V gene. The DNA of the CDR3 is TGTGCCATCAGTGAGTCGATTGACAGGGGGGGCCGGTTCTTC. It is translated as CAISESIDRGGRFF.

The rearrangement uses TRBV10-1 and TRBJ2-2; 7 bases line up with TRBD2. The CDR3 sequence is 15 residues long. CDR1 and CDR2 from the germline V gene are WNHNN and SYGVQD (reference sequence). The trim removed 5 bases at V and 3 bases at J, leaving 6 bases unmatched. Here the CDR3 DNA reads TGCGCCAGCAGTAGGAGCGGGACCCACACCGGGGAGCTGTTTTTT. Its translation: CASSRSGTHTGELFF.

This sequence joins TRBV9 and TRBJ2-5; D unresolved. CDR1 and CDR2 from the germline V gene are SGDLS and YYNGEE. CDR3 size: 14 residues. With 3 bases removed from V and 5 bases from J, the gap between germline ends came to 14 bases. The CDR3 loop reads CASSATGLRETQYF. As DNA, the CDR3 is TGTGCCAGCAGCGCCACCGGTCTGCGGGAGACCCAGTACTTC.

This chain links TRBV19 with TRBJ2-4; D gene uncertain. From germline, CDR1 is LNHDA and CDR2 SQIVND (reference sequence). The CDR3 covers 14 residues. Trimming took 6 bases from V and 9 from J, leaving 18 bases between them. Written as DNA, the CDR3 is TGTGCCAGTAGGTCAGTCTCAGTCCGAGGCATTCAGTACTTC. It translates to CASRSVSVRGIQYF.

This clone has only a few counts. The chain links TRBV6-5 to TRBJ2-7; 9 nucleotides line up with TRBD1. V shed 5 bases, J shed 6 bases, and the junction held 8 bases outside the gene matches. The CDR3 extends over 14 amino acids. The germline V gene encodes CDR1 MNHEY and CDR2 SVGAGI. The chain's CDR3 is CASSPRTGASEQYF. The CDR3 DNA sequence: TGTGCCAGCAGTCCGAGGACAGGGGCGAGCGAGCAGTACTTC.

The chain carries TRBV28 and TRBJ2-7, with 10 bases aligning to TRBD2. The length of the CDR3 is 21 residues. Germline CDR1 reads MDHEN; CDR2 reads SYDVKM. V gave up 5 bases and J gave up 4 bases; unmatched junction bases: 26. CDR3 coding DNA: TGTGCCAGCAGTCTTAATCCCCTCACCCGGGCTACACTAGCGGGAAAGTACGAGCAGTACTTC. Translation: CASSLNPLTRATLAGKYEQYF.

Of note for this clone: Since no conserved phenylalanine or tryptophan closes the CDR3, a read error is the likely cause. This chain connects TRBV7-2 to TRBJ1-2; 9 positions match TRBD1. V lost 6 bases and J lost 8; bases outside the gene matches: 7. The CDR3 loop spans 13 amino acids. Germline V CDR1 and CDR2: SGHTA, FQGNSA. The DNA of the CDR3 is TGTGCCAGCAGATTTGACAGGGGGGAGGGCTACACCCTC. This gives the protein CASRFDRGEGYTL.

This rearrangement joins TRBV6-6 to TRBJ1-2; D gene ambiguous. Trimming cost V 6 bases and J 12 bases, with 20 bases left between them. Germline V lookup: CDR1 MNHNY, CDR2 SVGAGI (reference sequence). The CDR3 runs 13 residues. The CDR3 nucleotides are TGTGCCAGCAGCCACTGGGGAGATGGGGTACACACCTTC. It is translated as CASSHWGDGVHTF.

In this sample, this clone turned up once. The chain carries TRBV4-1 and TRBJ2-7; TRBD2 is a possible D gene (6 bases). The CDR3 is made up of 13 amino acids. Trimming left V 5 bases short and J 3 bases short, with 11 bases between. Germline CDR1 is MGHRA and CDR2 is YSYEKL. CDR3 region: CASSGGDFYEQYF. DNA for the CDR3: TGCGCCAGCAGCGGAGGGGATTTCTACGAGCAGTACTTC.

V gene TRBV6-5 combines with J gene TRBJ2-1, with 10 bases that match TRBD1. The germline gives CDR1 MNHEY, CDR2 SVGAGI. The CDR3 is 14 residues long. The V segment lost 6 bases and the J segment 4 bases; nucleotides outside the gene matches: 3. DNA of the CDR3: TGTGCCAGCAGCCCGGGACAGGGGTACAATGAGCAGTTCTTC. Its translation is CASSPGQGYNEQFF.

The chain links TRBV25-1 to TRBJ2-7; D ambiguous. The CDR3 length is 15 residues. Germline assignment: CDR1 MGHDK and CDR2 SYGVNS. Trimming stripped 3 bases from V and 6 bases from J, with 18 bases between. CDR3 protein: CASSEPRNPAGEQYF. As DNA, the CDR3 is TGTGCCAGCAGTGAGCCGAGGAACCCAGCCGGCGAGCAGTACTTC.

The J gene is TRBJ1-5, the V gene TRBV19, with a possible D match to TRBD1 (5 bases). The CDR3 contains 14 residues. Between the trimmed V and J ends, which lost 8 bases and 5 bases, there was a span of 16 bases. CDR1 and CDR2 from the germline V gene are LNHDA and SQIVND (reference sequence). CDR3 in amino acids: CASGFGTGYQPQHF. CDR3 nucleotides: TGTGCCAGTGGTTTCGGAACAGGCTATCAGCCCCAGCATTTT. The full variable domain, with the rest looked up from reference TRBV19 and TRBJ1-5, is DGGITQSPKYLFRKEGQNVTLSCEQNLNHDAMYWYRQDPGQGLRLIYYSQIVNDFQKGDIAEGYSVSREKKESFPLTVTSAQKNPTAFYLCASGFGTGYQPQHFGDGTRLSIL.

This sequence joins TRBV7-9 and TRBJ2-5; TRBD2 agrees at 11 bases. The V segment lost 1 base and the J segment 5 bases; nucleotides outside the gene matches: 6. Germline CDR1 is SEHNR and CDR2 is FQNEAQ (reference sequence). The CDR3 is 16 residues long. The CDR3, as DNA: TGTGCCAGCAGCTTAGGGGGACTAGCGGCCGGGGAGACCCAGTACTTC. It encodes CASSLGGLAAGETQYF.

The gene calls are TRBV19 and TRBJ1-6; D perhaps matches TRBD1 (6 bases). Between the trimmed V and J ends, which lost 9 bases and 3 bases, there was a span of 12 bases. The V gene's germline CDR1 is LNHDA and CDR2 SQIVND (reference sequence). CDR3 length: 14 residues. The CDR3 loop reads CASQGHNYNSPLHF. In DNA form, the CDR3 reads TGTGCCAGCCAGGGACATAACTATAATTCACCCCTCCACTTT.